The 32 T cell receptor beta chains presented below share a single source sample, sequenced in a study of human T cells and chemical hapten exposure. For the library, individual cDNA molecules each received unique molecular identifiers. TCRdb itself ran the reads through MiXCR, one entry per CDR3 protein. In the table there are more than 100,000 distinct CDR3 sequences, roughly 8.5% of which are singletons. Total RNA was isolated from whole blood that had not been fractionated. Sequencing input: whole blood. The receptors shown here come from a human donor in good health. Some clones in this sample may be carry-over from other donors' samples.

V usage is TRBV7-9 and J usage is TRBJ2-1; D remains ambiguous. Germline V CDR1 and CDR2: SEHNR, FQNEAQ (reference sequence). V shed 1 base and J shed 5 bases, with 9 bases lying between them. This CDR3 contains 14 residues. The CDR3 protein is CASSLGTLDNEQFF. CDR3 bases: TGTGCCAGCAGCTTAGGGACCTTAGACAATGAGCAGTTCTTC.

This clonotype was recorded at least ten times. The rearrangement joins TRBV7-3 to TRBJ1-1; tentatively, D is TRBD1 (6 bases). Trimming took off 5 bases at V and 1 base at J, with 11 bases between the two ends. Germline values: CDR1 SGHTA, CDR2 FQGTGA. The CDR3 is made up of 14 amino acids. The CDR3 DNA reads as TGTGCCAGCAGCATCGGACAGTCGAACACTGAAGCTTTCTTT. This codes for CASSIGQSNTEAFF.

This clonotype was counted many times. CDR3 region: CSANPLGGYTGELFF. The DNA for the CDR3 is TGCAGTGCTAATCCCCTTGGGGGGTACACCGGGGAGCTGTTTTTT. The gene calls are TRBV20-1 and TRBJ2-2; D may be TRBD2 (6 bases). This CDR3 region has 15 residues. Germline CDR1 is DFQATT and CDR2 is SNEGSKA (reference sequence). V was shortened by 4 bases and J by 3 bases, with 15 bases between the two germline ends.

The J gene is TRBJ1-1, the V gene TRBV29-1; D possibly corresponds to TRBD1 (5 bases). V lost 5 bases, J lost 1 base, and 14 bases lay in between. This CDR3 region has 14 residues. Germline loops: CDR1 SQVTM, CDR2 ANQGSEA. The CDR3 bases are TGCAGCGTTCCCGGGACCGACACGAACACTGAAGCTTTCTTT. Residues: CSVPGTDTNTEAFF.

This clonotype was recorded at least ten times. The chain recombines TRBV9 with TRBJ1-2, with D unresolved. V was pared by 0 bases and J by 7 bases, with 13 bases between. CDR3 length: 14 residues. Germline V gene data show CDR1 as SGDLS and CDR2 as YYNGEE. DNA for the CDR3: TGTGCCAGCAGCGTAGCGGGCAGTCAACTTGGCTACACCTTC. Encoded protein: CASSVAGSQLGYTF.

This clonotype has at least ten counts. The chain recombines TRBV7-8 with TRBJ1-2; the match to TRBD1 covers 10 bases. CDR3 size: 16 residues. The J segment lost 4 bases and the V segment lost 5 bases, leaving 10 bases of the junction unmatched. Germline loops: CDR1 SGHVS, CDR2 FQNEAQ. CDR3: CASSPRDRGVAYGYTF. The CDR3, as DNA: TGTGCCAGCAGCCCCCGGGACAGGGGAGTTGCCTATGGCTACACCTTC.

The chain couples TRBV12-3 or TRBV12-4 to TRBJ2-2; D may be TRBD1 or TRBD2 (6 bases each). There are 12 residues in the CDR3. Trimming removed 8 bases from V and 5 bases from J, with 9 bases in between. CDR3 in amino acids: CASGGGTGELFF. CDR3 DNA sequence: TGTGCCAGCGGAGGGGGAACCGGGGAGCTGTTTTTT.

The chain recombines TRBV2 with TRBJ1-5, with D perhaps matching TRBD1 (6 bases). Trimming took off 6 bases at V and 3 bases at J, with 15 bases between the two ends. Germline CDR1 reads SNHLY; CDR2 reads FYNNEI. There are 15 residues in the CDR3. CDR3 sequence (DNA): TGTGCCAGCAGGTCAGACAGGAACACCAATCAGCCCCAGCATTTT. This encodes CASRSDRNTNQPQHF.

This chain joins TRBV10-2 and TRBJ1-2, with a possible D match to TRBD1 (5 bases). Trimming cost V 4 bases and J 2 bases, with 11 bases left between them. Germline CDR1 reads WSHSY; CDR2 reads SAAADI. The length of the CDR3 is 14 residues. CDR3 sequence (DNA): TGCGCCAGCAGTGTGGGGCCAGGGAACTATGGCTACACCTTC. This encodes CASSVGPGNYGYTF.

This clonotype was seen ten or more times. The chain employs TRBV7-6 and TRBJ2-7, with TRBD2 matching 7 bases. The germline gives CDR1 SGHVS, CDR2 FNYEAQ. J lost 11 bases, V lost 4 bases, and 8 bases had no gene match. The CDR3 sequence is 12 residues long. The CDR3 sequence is CASSSLAGPEYF. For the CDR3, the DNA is TGTGCCAGCAGCTCCTTAGCGGGTCCGGAGTACTTC.

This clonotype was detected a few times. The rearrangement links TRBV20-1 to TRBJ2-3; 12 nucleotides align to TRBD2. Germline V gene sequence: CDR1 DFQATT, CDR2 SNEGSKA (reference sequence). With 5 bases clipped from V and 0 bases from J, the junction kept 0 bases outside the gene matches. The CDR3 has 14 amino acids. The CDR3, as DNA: TGCAGTGCTGGACTAGCGGGGAGCACAGATACGCAGTATTTT. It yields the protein CSAGLAGSTDTQYF.

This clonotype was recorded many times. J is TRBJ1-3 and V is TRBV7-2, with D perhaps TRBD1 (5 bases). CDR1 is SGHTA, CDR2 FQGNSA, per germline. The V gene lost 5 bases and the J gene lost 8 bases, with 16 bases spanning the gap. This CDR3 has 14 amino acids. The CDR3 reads CASSGGAGRDTIYF. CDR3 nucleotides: TGTGCCAGCAGCGGAGGTGCAGGGAGGGACACCATATATTTT.

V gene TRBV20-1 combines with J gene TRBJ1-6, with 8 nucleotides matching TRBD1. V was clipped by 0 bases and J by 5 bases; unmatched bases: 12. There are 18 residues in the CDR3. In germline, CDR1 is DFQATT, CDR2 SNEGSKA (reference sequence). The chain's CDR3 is CSARDPGRQGRDNSPLHF. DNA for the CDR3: TGCAGTGCTAGAGATCCGGGGAGACAGGGGAGAGATAATTCACCCCTCCACTTT.

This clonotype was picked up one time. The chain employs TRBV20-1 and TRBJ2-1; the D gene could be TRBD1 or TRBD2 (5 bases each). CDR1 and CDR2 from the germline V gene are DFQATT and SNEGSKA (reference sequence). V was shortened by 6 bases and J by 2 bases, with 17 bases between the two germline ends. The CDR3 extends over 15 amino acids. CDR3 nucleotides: TGCAGTGCGAGGGGTGGTAGCGAGGCCTACAATGAGCAGTTCTTC. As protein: CSARGGSEAYNEQFF.

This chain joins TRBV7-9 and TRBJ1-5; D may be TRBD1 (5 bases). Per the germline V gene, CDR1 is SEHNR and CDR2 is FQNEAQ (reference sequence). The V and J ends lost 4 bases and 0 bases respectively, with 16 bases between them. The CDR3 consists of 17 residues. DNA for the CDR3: TGTGCCAGCAGCTCAGATCGACAGTTAGATAGCAATCAGCCCCAGCATTTT. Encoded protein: CASSSDRQLDSNQPQHF. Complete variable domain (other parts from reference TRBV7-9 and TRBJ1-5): DTGVSQNPRHKITKRGQNVTFRCDPISEHNRLYWYRQTLGQGPEFLTYFQNEAQLEKSRLLSDRFSAERPKGSFSTLEIQRTEQGDSAMYLCASSSDRQLDSNQPQHFGDGTRLSIL.

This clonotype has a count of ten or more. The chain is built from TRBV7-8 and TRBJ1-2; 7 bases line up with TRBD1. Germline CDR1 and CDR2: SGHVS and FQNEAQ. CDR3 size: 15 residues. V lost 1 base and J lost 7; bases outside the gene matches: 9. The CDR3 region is CASSLDRGTSFGYTF. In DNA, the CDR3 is TGTGCCAGCAGCTTAGACAGGGGAACTTCTTTTGGCTACACCTTC.

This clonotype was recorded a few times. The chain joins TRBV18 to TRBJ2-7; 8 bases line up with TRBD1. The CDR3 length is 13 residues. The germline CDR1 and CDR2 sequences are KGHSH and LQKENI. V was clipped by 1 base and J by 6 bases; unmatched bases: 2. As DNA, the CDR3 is TGTGCCAGCTCACCACAGACAGGGGTCGAGCAGTACTTC. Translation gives CASSPQTGVEQYF. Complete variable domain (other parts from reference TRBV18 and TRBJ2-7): NAGVMQNPRHLVRRRGQEARLRCSPMKGHSHVYWYRQLPEEGLKFMVYLQKENIIDESGMPKERFSAEFPKEGPSILRIQQVVRGDSAAYFCASSPQTGVEQYFGPGTRLTVT.

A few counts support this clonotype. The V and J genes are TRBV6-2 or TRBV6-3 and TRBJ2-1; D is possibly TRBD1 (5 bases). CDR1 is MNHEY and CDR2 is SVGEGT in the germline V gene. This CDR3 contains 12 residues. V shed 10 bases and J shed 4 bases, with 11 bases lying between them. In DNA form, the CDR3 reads TGTGCCACCAAGCAGGGATACAATGAGCAGTTCTTC. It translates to CATKQGYNEQFF.

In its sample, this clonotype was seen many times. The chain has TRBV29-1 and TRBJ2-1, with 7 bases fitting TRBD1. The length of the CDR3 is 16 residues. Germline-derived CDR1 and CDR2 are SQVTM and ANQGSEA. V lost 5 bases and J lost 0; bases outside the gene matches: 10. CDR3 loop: CSVHTGAHSSYNEQFF. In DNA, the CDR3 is TGCAGCGTTCACACAGGGGCTCACAGCTCCTACAATGAGCAGTTCTTC.

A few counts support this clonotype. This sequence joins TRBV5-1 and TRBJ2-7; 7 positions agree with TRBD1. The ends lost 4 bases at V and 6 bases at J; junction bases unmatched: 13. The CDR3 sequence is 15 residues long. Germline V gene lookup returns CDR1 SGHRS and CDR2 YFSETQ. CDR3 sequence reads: CASSKGTATISEQYF. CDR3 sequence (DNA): TGCGCCAGCAGCAAAGGGACAGCCACCATCTCCGAGCAGTACTTC.

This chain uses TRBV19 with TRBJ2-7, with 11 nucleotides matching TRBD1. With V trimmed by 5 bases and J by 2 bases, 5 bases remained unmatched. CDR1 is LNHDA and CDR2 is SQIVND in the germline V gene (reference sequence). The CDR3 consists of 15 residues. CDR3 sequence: CASSSGQGATYEQYF. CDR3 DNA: TGTGCCAGTAGTTCCGGACAGGGGGCTACCTACGAGCAGTACTTC. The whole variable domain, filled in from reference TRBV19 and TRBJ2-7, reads DGGITQSPKYLFRKEGQNVTLSCEQNLNHDAMYWYRQDPGQGLRLIYYSQIVNDFQKGDIAEGYSVSREKKESFPLTVTSAQKNPTAFYLCASSSGQGATYEQYFGPGTRLTVT.

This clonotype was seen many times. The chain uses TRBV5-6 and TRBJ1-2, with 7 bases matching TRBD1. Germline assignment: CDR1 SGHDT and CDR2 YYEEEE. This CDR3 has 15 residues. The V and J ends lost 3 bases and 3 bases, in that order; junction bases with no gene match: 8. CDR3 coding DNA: TGTGCCAGCAGCTCGGGACAGTATTCTCACTATGGCTACACCTTC. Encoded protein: CASSSGQYSHYGYTF.

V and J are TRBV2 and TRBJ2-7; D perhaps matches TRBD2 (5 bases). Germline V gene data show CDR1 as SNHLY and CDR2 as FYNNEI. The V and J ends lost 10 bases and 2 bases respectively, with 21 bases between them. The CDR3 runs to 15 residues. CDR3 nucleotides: TGTGCCACCCAACGGGATCGTGATGGGCCCTACGAGCAGTACTTC. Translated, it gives CATQRDRDGPYEQYF.

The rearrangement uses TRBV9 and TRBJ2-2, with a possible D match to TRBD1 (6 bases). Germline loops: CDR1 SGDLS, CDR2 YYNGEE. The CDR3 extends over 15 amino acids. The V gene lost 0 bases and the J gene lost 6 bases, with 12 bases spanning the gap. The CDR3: CASSVAGTNSGELFF. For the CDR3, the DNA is TGTGCCAGCAGCGTAGCGGGGACAAATTCCGGGGAGCTGTTTTTT.

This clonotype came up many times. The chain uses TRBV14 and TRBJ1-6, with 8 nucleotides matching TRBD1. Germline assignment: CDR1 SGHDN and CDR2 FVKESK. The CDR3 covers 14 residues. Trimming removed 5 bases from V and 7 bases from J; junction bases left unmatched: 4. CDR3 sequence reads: CASSNRGGNSPLHF. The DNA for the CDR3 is TGTGCCAGCAGCAACAGGGGGGGAAATTCACCCCTCCACTTT. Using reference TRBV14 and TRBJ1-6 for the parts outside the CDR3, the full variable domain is EAGVTQFPSHSVIEKGQTVTLRCDPISGHDNLYWYRRVMGKEIKFLLHFVKESKQDESGMPNNRFLAERTGGTYSTLKVQPAELEDSGVYFCASSNRGGNSPLHFGNGTRLTVT.

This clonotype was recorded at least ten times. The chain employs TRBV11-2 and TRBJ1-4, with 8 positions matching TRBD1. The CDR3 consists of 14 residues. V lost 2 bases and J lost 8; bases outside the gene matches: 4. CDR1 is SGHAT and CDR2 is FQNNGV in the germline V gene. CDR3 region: CASSLRQGNEKLFF. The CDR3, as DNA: TGTGCCAGCAGCTTACGACAGGGGAACGAAAAACTGTTTTTT.

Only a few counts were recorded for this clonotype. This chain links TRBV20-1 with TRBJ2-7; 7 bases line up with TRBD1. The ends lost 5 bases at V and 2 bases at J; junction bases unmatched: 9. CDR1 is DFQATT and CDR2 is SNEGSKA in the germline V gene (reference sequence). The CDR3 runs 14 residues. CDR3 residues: CSASRTGRTYEQYF. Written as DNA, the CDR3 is TGCAGTGCTTCTAGGACAGGACGTACCTACGAGCAGTACTTC.

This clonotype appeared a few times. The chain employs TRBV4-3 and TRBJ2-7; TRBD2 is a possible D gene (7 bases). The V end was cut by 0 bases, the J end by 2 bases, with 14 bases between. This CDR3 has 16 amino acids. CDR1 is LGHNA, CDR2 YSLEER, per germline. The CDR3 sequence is CASSQDSGGQTYEQYF. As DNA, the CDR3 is TGCGCCAGCAGCCAAGATTCCGGGGGGCAGACCTACGAGCAGTACTTC.

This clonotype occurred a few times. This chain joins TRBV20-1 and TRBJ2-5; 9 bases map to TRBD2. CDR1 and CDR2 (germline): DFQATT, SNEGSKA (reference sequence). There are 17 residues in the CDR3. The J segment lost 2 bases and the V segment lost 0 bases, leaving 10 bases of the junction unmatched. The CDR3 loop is CSARDPLAGDPQETQYF. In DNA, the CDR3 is TGCAGTGCTAGAGATCCACTAGCGGGCGATCCTCAAGAGACCCAGTACTTC.

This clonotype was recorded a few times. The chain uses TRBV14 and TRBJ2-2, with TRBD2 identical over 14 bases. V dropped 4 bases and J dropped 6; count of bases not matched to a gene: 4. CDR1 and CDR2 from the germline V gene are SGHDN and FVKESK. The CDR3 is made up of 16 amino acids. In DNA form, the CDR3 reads TGTGCCAGCAGCCGCCGACTAGCGGGAGGGCCCGGGGAGCTGTTTTTT. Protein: CASSRRLAGGPGELFF.

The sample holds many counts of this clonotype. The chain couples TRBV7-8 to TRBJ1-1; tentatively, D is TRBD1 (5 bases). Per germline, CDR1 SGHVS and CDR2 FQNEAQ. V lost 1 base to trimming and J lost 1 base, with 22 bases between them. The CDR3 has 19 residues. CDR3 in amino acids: CASSLEVQTFEGANTEAFF. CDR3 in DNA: TGTGCCAGCAGCTTAGAGGTGCAGACATTTGAAGGGGCGAACACTGAAGCTTTCTTT.

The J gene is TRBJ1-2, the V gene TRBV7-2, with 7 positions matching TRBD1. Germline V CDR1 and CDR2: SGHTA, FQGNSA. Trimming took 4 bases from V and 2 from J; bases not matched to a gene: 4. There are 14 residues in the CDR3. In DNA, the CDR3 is TGTGCCAGCAGCTCGGCAGGGGGAAACTATGGCTACACCTTC. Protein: CASSSAGGNYGYTF.